Listed here are 13 T cell receptor beta chains from one sample, sequenced in a study of shared clonotypes between healthy human individuals (TCRdb year 2020). Receptor amplification or capture employed the immunoSEQ multiplex PCR assay. The table comes from immuneACCESS by way of TCRdb, which keeps in-frame sequences with V and J called. Part of the clones is missing from these tables; in studies checked, under half for an unresolved V gene and the rest for unknown reasons. The sample table holds 2 million to 2.5 million clones, of which about 92% were seen once. 0.39% of the sample belongs to the ten largest clones. Sample: naive CD4+ T cells from PBMCs. Sample cell subset or site, as interpreted from the label and publication: CD45RA+ positively selected. These receptor sequences come from a man younger than 35 in good health. Some clones in this sample may be carry-over from other donors' samples.

The genes are TRBV30 and TRBJ2-7; D gene unclear. The V gene's germline CDR1 is GTSNPN and CDR2 SVGIG (reference sequence). The CDR3 runs to 12 residues. Deletions cut 4 bases from V and 5 bases from J, with 12 bases between. The CDR3 nucleotides read TGTGCCTGGATTCCCCGGGCTGACGAGCAGTACTTC. This gives the protein CAWIPRADEQYF.

The V call is TRBV4-2, the J call TRBJ1-4; D remains unclear. CDR1 LGHNA and CDR2 YNFKEQ come from the germline V gene. V was clipped by 0 bases and J by 0 bases, with 8 bases between them. The CDR3 runs to 16 residues. DNA for the CDR3: TGTGCCAGCAGCCAAGATCGCCGTGCAACTAATGAAAAACTGTTTTTT. Its translation is CASSQDRRATNEKLFF.

This clone appeared once. This rearrangement joins TRBV5-4 to TRBJ2-2, with D perhaps matching TRBD1 (5 bases). Germline-derived CDR1 and CDR2 are SGHNT and YYREEE (reference sequence). V was cut by 1 base and J by 6 bases, with 7 bases left in between. CDR3 length equals 13 residues. The CDR3 is CASSLSRAGELFF. DNA of the CDR3: TGTGCCAGCAGCTTGTCCAGGGCCGGGGAGCTGTTTTTT. Using reference TRBV5-4 and TRBJ2-2 for the parts outside the CDR3, the full variable domain is ETGVTQSPTHLIKTRGQQVTLRCSSQSGHNTVSWYQQALGQGPQFIFQYYREEENGRGNFPPRFSGLQFPNYSSELNVNALELDDSALYLCASSLSRAGELFFGEGSRLTVL.

This rearrangement joins TRBV28 to TRBJ1-2, with D unclear. The CDR3 consists of 11 residues. Trimming removed 3 bases at V and 5 bases at J, with 4 bases between. Germline assignment: CDR1 MDHEN and CDR2 SYDVKM. CDR3 bases: TGTGCCAGCAGTTTCCCGTATGGCTACACCTTC. Amino acid sequence: CASSFPYGYTF.

V and J are TRBV2 and TRBJ2-7, with D unresolved. V lost 6 bases to trimming and J lost 5 bases, with 11 bases between them. Germline V gene data show CDR1 as SNHLY and CDR2 as FYNNEI. The CDR3 runs to 12 residues. This CDR3 reads CASSSTQDEQYF. The CDR3 nucleotides are TGTGCCAGCAGCTCGACCCAAGACGAGCAGTACTTC. The complete variable domain, with remaining parts taken from reference TRBV2 and TRBJ2-7, reads EPEVTQTPSHQVTQMGQEVILRCVPISNHLYFYWYRQILGQKVEFLVSFYNNEISEKSEIFDDQFSVERPDGSNFTLKIRSTKLEDSAMYFCASSSTQDEQYFGPGTRLTVT.

The J gene is TRBJ1-3, the V gene TRBV6-1; unclear D gene. Trimming removed 3 bases at V and 0 bases at J, with 15 bases between. The germline gives CDR1 MNHNS, CDR2 SASEGT. This CDR3 spans 17 amino acids. The CDR3 region is CASSDYGRRNSGNTIYF. Here the CDR3 DNA reads TGTGCCAGCAGTGACTATGGACGGAGAAACTCTGGAAACACCATATATTTT.

This clone appeared a single time. The V and J genes are TRBV9 and TRBJ1-4, with D perhaps TRBD1 (6 bases). This CDR3 is built from 15 residues. V lost 0 bases to trimming and J lost 7 bases, with 13 bases between them. Germline V gives CDR1 SGDLS, CDR2 YYNGEE. The CDR3 loop reads CASSVAPDRLEKLFF. The CDR3 DNA sequence: TGTGCCAGCAGCGTAGCCCCAGACAGGCTTGAAAAACTGTTTTTT.

This clone appeared a single time. The chain employs TRBV6-5 and TRBJ2-5; D may be TRBD1 or TRBD2 (5 bases each). This CDR3 is 15 amino acids long. The germline V and J ends were trimmed by 6 bases and 4 bases, with 18 bases remaining between them. Germline V lookup: CDR1 MNHEY, CDR2 SVGAGI. CDR3 loop: CASRPLGDPAETQYF. The CDR3 DNA sequence: TGTGCCAGCAGACCTCTCGGGGACCCGGCAGAGACCCAGTACTTC.

The chain joins TRBV7-6 to TRBJ2-1; D is unclear. The germline V gene has CDR1 SGHVS and CDR2 FNYEAQ. CDR3 length: 16 residues. Trimming shortened V by 1 base and J by 5 bases, and 15 bases separated the two germline ends. CDR3 amino acids: CASSLVRPSTDNEQFF. In nucleotides, the CDR3 is TGTGCCAGCAGCTTAGTACGCCCCAGTACCGACAATGAGCAGTTCTTC.

This chain connects TRBV7-2 to TRBJ1-3; D is perhaps TRBD1 (5 bases). Germline V CDR1 and CDR2: SGHTA, FQGNSA. The CDR3 has 16 amino acids. V was cut by 1 base and J by 0 bases, with 10 bases left in between. The chain's CDR3 is CASSLGRGSSGNTIYF. CDR3 sequence (DNA): TGTGCCAGCAGCTTAGGAAGGGGCTCCTCTGGAAACACCATATATTTT.

The V and J genes are TRBV11-2 and TRBJ2-4; TRBD2 agrees at 9 bases. Germline CDR1 SGHAT, CDR2 FQNNGV. V gave up 3 bases and J gave up 0 bases; unmatched junction bases: 3. This CDR3 has 16 amino acids. The DNA for the CDR3 is TGTGCCAGCAGCTTTGCGGGAGGGCTAGCCAAAAACATTCAGTACTTC. It codes for CASSFAGGLAKNIQYF.

The CDR3 sequence is CASSFILAAGELFF. The CDR3 DNA reads TGTGCCAGCAGTTTTATCCTAGCGGCCGGGGAGCTGTTTTTT. V and J are TRBV27 and TRBJ2-2; TRBD2 aligns across 7 bases. Germline lookup yields CDR1 MNHEY and CDR2 SMNVEV (reference sequence). The CDR3 has 14 residues. The J segment lost 6 bases and the V segment lost 3 bases, leaving 4 bases of the junction unmatched.

The chain couples TRBV5-1 to TRBJ2-4; 8 bases match TRBD1. The CDR3 consists of 14 residues. J gave up 6 bases and V 4 bases, and 6 bases lay outside the gene matches. Germline loops: CDR1 SGHRS, CDR2 YFSETQ. This chain's CDR3 is CASSGPGGANIQYF. The CDR3, as DNA: TGCGCCAGCAGCGGACCAGGGGGCGCAAACATTCAGTACTTC.